Listed below are T cell receptor beta chains from one sample, sequenced in a study of shared clonotypes between healthy human individuals. Profiling relied on immunoSEQ multiplex PCR, and the TCRdb table lists in-frame clones only, not all of them. Here the sample spans roughly 1,500,000 clones, approximately 98.5% being singletons. Specimen: naive CD4+ T cells sorted from blood. Receptors were obtained from a man aged 25-40 years in good health. Both conserved end residues are part of each CDR3. Fields, in order: J gene, clone size, V gene, D gene, CDR3 DNA, CDR3 protein. A D gene is named only where the DNA matches it firmly. Where a row states a size, it is once, few, many or the class of an expanded clone; other rows omit it.

TRBJ2-3,-,TRBV5-4,-,TGTGCCAGCAGCTTGGGACGGCAAGATACGCAGTATTTT,CASSLGRQDTQYF
TRBJ1-2,-,TRBV27,-,TGTGCCAGCAGTCCAAGACTGAACTATGGCTACACCTTC,CASSPRLNYGYTF
TRBJ1-5,-,TRBV2,-,TGTGCCAGCAGTGACCGCCTGGGTCAGCCCCAGCATTTT,CASSDRLGQPQHF
TRBJ2-1,-,TRBV18,-,TGTGCCAGCTCACCACCCACCCCGGGAGCGCCCTCCTACAATGAGCAGTTCTTC,CASSPPTPGAPSYNEQFF
TRBJ1-2,-,TRBV4-2,-,TGTGCCAGCAGCCGATGGGGGGGGGCGCAGGATGGCTACACCTTC,CASSRWGGAQDGYTF
TRBJ1-3,once,TRBV11-2,-,TGTGCCAGCAGCTTAGAAGTCTCTGGAAACACCATATATTTT,CASSLEVSGNTIYF
TRBJ2-1,-,TRBV18,-,TGTGCCAGCTCACTTGGGCATGAGCAGTTCTTC,CASSLGHEQFF
TRBJ2-1,-,TRBV9,TRBD1,TGTGCCAGCAGCGTAGCTTGGGGACAGCACAATGAGCAGTTCTTC,CASSVAWGQHNEQFF
TRBJ2-7,once,TRBV4-3,-,TGCGCCAGCAGCCGTACAGCTAGGGAGGCCTACGAGCAGTACTTC,CASSRTAREAYEQYF
TRBJ2-3,once,TRBV28,-,TGTGCCAGCAGCTATCCAGATACGCAGTATTTT,CASSYPDTQYF
TRBJ2-2,once,TRBV9,-,TGTGCCAGCAGCGTAGGTCCCTCAACAGGAGGCGGTCGGAACACCGGGGAGCTGTTTTTT,CASSVGPSTGGGRNTGELFF
TRBJ2-7,once,TRBV28,TRBD2,TGTGCCAGCACCGTATACCCCGGGGGGGAGCAGTACTTC,CASTVYPGGEQYF
TRBJ2-1,-,TRBV4-2,TRBD2,TGTGCCAGCAGCCCCTTCAGGACTAGCATCGATGAGCAGTTCTTC,CASSPFRTSIDEQFF
TRBJ1-1,-,TRBV7-9,-,TGTGCCAGCAGCGAGACCCGGGACGGGAACACTGAAGCTTTCTTT,CASSETRDGNTEAFF
TRBJ2-3,-,TRBV25-1,-,TGTGCCAGCAGTGAATCAGAGCAGCTCGGGGATACGCAGTATTTT,CASSESEQLGDTQYF
TRBJ2-3,-,TRBV7-2,-,TGTGCCAGCAGCAACCGGGACACCACAGATACGCAGTATTTT,CASSNRDTTDTQYF
TRBJ2-7,-,TRBV10-3,TRBD1,TGTGCCATCAGTGAGACTACCGGGACAGGGTTAACGCCTTACGAGCAGTACTTC,CAISETTGTGLTPYEQYF
TRBJ2-7,-,TRBV18,TRBD1,TGTGCCAGCTCACCGTTCGGACAGGTCTACGAGCAGTACTTC,CASSPFGQVYEQYF
TRBJ1-5,-,TRBV6-5,TRBD1,TGTGCCAGCAGCCAAAACAGGGGGCCGAATCAGCCCCAGCATTTT,CASSQNRGPNQPQHF
TRBJ2-6,-,TRBV29-1,TRBD1,TGCAGCGTTAGGTCAACAGGGGCAGGGGCCAACGTCCTGACTTTC,CSVRSTGAGANVLTF
TRBJ2-3,-,TRBV7-8,-,TGTGCCAGCAGCCCGAGCGGGTTGTTGTCTGATACGCAGTATTTT,CASSPSGLLSDTQYF
TRBJ1-4,once,TRBV9,-,TGTGCCAGCAGCGTAGACCCCCGGGGGGGGGCGAATGAAAAACTGTTTTTT,CASSVDPRGGANEKLFF
TRBJ2-1,-,TRBV2,-,TGTGCCAGCAGTGCTGGGGCGGGGGAGCAGTTCTTC,CASSAGAGEQFF
TRBJ2-7,-,TRBV10-1,TRBD2,TGCGCCAGCAGTCATTCGGCGGGAGGGCCCTACGAGCAGTACTTC,CASSHSAGGPYEQYF